This T cell receptor (beta chain) was sequenced in a study of cytomegalovirus exposure and HLA in healthy donors. The study, taken as a whole, reports: Cytomegalovirus status was reportedly diagnosed by the classifier with high sensitivity and specificity. There were 150 to 200 TCR beta chains listed as cytomegalovirus-associated. Researchers reported that a few CMV-associated chains were confirmed in vitro as CMV antigen-specific.

Sequencing used immunoSEQ multiplex PCR; TCRdb keeps in-frame clones, though not all of them. The table records 150,000 to 200,000 clones, around four fifths of them present only once. Note on this clone: What it recognizes is unknown.

Germline V gives CDR1 SQVTM, CDR2 ANQGSEA. V lost 3 bases and J lost 3, with 12 bases in between. The CDR3 has 13 residues. The chain combines TRBV29-1 with TRBJ2-7; D perhaps matches TRBD1 (5 bases). The sample consisted of PBMCs. This sequence was found in a man between 25 and 39 years old in good health and CMV-seropositive. The CDR3 DNA sequence: TGCAGCGTTGAGGTGATTGACAGCTACGAGCAGTACTTC. Its translation: CSVEVIDSYEQYF.